What follows describes a single T cell receptor beta chain. No antigen is known for it. Per-base quality was not reported, and no clone a single base away is much larger than it. TCRbeta CDR3 regions were amplified from genomic DNA using the immunoSEQ Assay, a bias-controlled multiplex PCR. The study's own analysis went as follows. Nucleated cell counts per sample were estimated from amplification of reference gene primers within the assay. To quantify the absolute abundance of each unique TCRbeta CDR3 rearrangement, sequence reads were collapsed and filtered. For each sample, productive Simpson clonality was calculated by taking the square root of Simpson's diversity index across productive rearrangements. As stored in TCRdb, this immuneACCESS dataset retains in-frame rearrangements with V and J assigned. A fraction of the clones does not appear; measured against another copy, unresolved V genes explain less than half of the discrepancy, and the remainder lacks a known reason. The V and J calls and clone size come from that table; D and trimming were worked out from the DNA. Present in this sample are roughly 230,000 clones, roughly 81% of which were seen just once. The ten top clones hold under 8% of the sample.

The source of the sample is a study of blood T cell repertoires in COVID-19 (TCRdb year 2020). In terms of the full investigation: The collaborator samples originated in the United States, Italy and Spain and spanned the acute and convalescent phases of COVID-19. The prospective study material was composed of cDNA or gDNA derived from T cells, B-cell-depleted T cells, or PBMCs. Subjects who had been exposed to COVID-19, were actively infected with it, or had recovered from it provided the deeply sampled blood TCRbeta repertoires that made up the dataset. The repertoires were released in a freely available public database meant as a resource for research on the immune response to SARS-CoV-2. The samples were drawn from the first 160 participants of the ongoing ImmuneRACE study and from some 1,300 subjects provided by 6 global collaborators. The sample metadata nearly always contained a de-identified subject ID, COVID-19 status, age in years and sex. HLA class I and class II types, where available, came from metadata supplied by the sample provider rather than from assay-based typing.

Its CDR3 holds 15 amino acids, cysteine through phenylalanine. Only the CDR3 portion is preserved as DNA: 45 bases, with reading frame beginning at the first base. V ends up 3 bases short and J 2 bases short, with an unmatched junction base count of 3. The germline V gene encodes CDR1 SGDLS and CDR2 YYNGEE. What the authors observed across the whole study: The quantity of clinical and demographic metadata differed by source and by participant and was supplied without curation.

Participants in the prospective study were enrolled through a virtual design, were aged roughly 18 to 100 years, and lived in under 25 United States geographic areas. To assign participants to cohorts, the prospective study relied on clinical history that participants themselves reported in a screening survey and a study questionnaire. A participant counted as exposed if, within 2 weeks of entering the study, that participant had been in contact with someone who had a PCR-confirmed or clinician-diagnosed COVID-19 case. In the prospective study, mobile phlebotomists collected whole blood, serum and a nasopharyngeal or oropharyngeal swab from each participant. Prospective study participants could optionally give additional blood draws and questionnaires over an approximately 2-month period. Prospective study blood samples were shipped either frozen or at room temperature before DNA extraction.

The V and J segments used are TRBV9 and TRBJ2-1; TRBD2 aligns with 9 central bases. Sequenced material: PBMCs or T cells enriched from blood (not recorded which). This receptor was taken from a woman in her forties or fifties who had been exposed to COVID-19. The DNA is TGTGCCAGCAGCGGTCTAGCGGGAACCTACAATGAGCAGTTCTTC. Translated, it gives CASSGLAGTYNEQFF.